The 19 T cell receptor beta chains given below trace back to one sample, sequenced in a study of blood T cell repertoires in COVID-19. Here immunoSEQ multiplex PCR was the method, and the copy in TCRdb shows in-frame clones only, minus some. The data hold 50,000 or so clones, with around 86% observed a single time. Input material: peripheral blood. The receptor set was obtained from a human donor in a cohort sampled during active COVID-19.

This sequence joins TRBV19 and TRBJ1-5; D remains ambiguous. V dropped 3 bases and J dropped 0 bases, with 9 bases sitting between them. The V gene's germline CDR1 is LNHDA and CDR2 SQIVND (reference sequence). CDR3 length: 15 amino acids. CDR3 residues: CASSMKRYSNQPQHF. The CDR3 region has the DNA TGTGCCAGTAGTATGAAGAGATATAGCAATCAGCCCCAGCATTTT.

This clone was picked up a small number of times. The chain combines TRBV4-1 with TRBJ1-2, with a possible D match to TRBD1 (5 bases). CDR3 length equals 16 residues. V was shortened by 0 bases and J by 4 bases, with 15 bases between the two germline ends. Germline lookup yields CDR1 MGHRA and CDR2 YSYEKL. DNA for the CDR3: TGCGCCAGCAGCCAAGATGCGGGGGAATGGACCTATGGCTACACCTTC. Residues: CASSQDAGEWTYGYTF.

The chain combines TRBV29-1 with TRBJ2-2; D is perhaps TRBD1 (5 bases). The length of the CDR3 is 14 residues. Germline V gene data show CDR1 as SQVTM and CDR2 as ANQGSEA. Deletions cut 3 bases from V and 1 base from J, with 9 bases between. The CDR3 spells CSVDGQGNTGELFF. DNA of the CDR3: TGCAGCGTTGATGGTCAGGGGAACACCGGGGAGCTGTTTTTT.

V and J are TRBV3-1 (or the pseudogene TRBV3-2) and TRBJ1-3; D gene unclear. Trimming stripped 4 bases from V and 0 bases from J, with 13 bases between. This CDR3 is built from 16 residues. The germline V gene encodes CDR1 LGHDT and CDR2 YNNKEL (reference sequence). The CDR3 is CASSPIGFSSGNTIYF. DNA of the CDR3: TGTGCCAGCAGCCCGATCGGGTTTAGCTCTGGAAACACCATATATTTT.

This clone came up once. The gene calls are TRBV9 and TRBJ1-1, with TRBD1 as a possible D gene (5 bases). This CDR3 has 14 residues. The ends were cut back, 0 bases at V and 10 bases at J, with 16 bases in the middle. Germline-derived CDR1 and CDR2 are SGDLS and YYNGEE. The CDR3 DNA reads as TGTGCCAGCAGCGTAGGGGAGGCCGAAAGGGGAGCTTTCTTT. Residues: CASSVGEAERGAFF.

The CDR3 sequence is CASSLSTGAYGYTF. CDR3 in DNA: TGTGCCAGCAGTCTAAGTACAGGGGCCTATGGCTACACCTTC. The chain combines TRBV27 with TRBJ1-2; 7 bases are a match to TRBD1. The CDR3 sequence is 14 residues long. CDR1 and CDR2 (germline): MNHEY, SMNVEV (reference sequence). V was pared by 5 bases and J by 4 bases, with 7 bases of the junction left unmatched.

This sequence joins TRBV11-3 and TRBJ2-5, with D possibly TRBD1 on 5 matching bases. V lost 5 bases, J lost 5 bases, and 18 bases lay in between. The length of the CDR3 is 15 residues. The germline CDR1 and CDR2 sequences are SGHNT and YENEEA. The CDR3 loop is CASSPRLGRWETQYF. CDR3 DNA: TGTGCCAGCAGCCCCCGACTGGGGCGTTGGGAGACCCAGTACTTC.

The chain recombines TRBV6-5 with TRBJ2-7, with 10 bases that match TRBD2. V lost 8 bases, J lost 6 bases, and 7 bases stayed unmatched. Per germline, CDR1 MNHEY and CDR2 SVGAGI. This CDR3 region has 13 residues. CDR3 in DNA: TGTGCCAGCCGGGAGCTAGCGGGAGCCGAGCAGTACTTC. Its protein product is CASRELAGAEQYF.

V and J are TRBV5-8 and TRBJ2-7; 10 positions match TRBD2. Germline CDR1 SGHTS, CDR2 YDEGEE. The CDR3 contains 16 residues. The junction had 9 bases not matched to a gene; V was cut back by 4 bases and J by 2 bases. CDR3 region: CASSATGLAWAYEQYF. The DNA of the CDR3 is TGTGCCAGCAGCGCCACGGGACTAGCGTGGGCCTACGAGCAGTACTTC.

The rearrangement links TRBV27 to TRBJ2-7; TRBD1 agrees at 9 bases. The germline CDR1 and CDR2 sequences are MNHEY and SMNVEV (reference sequence). The CDR3 length is 14 residues. Losses at the gene ends were 3 bases for V and 3 bases for J; bases not matched to a gene: 3. The DNA of the CDR3 is TGTGCCAGCAGTTTCCTGGGACAGGGCTACGAGCAGTACTTC. This encodes CASSFLGQGYEQYF.

This chain joins TRBV7-9 and TRBJ1-5; the D is unclear. The CDR3 extends over 17 amino acids. Germline CDR1 is SEHNR and CDR2 is FQNEAQ (reference sequence). The V end lost 1 base, the J end lost 7 bases, and 20 bases lay between the germline ends. The CDR3, as DNA: TGTGCCAGCAGCTTAGGTCGGTCCTCTGATTCGTACCAGCCCCAGCATTTT. The encoded protein is CASSLGRSSDSYQPQHF. The full variable domain, in which reference TRBV7-9 and TRBJ1-5 provide the parts outside the CDR3, is DTGVSQNPRHKITKRGQNVTFRCDPISEHNRLYWYRQTLGQGPEFLTYFQNEAQLEKSRLLSDRFSAERPKGSFSTLEIQRTEQGDSAMYLCASSLGRSSDSYQPQHFGDGTRLSIL.

V usage is TRBV5-1 and J usage is TRBJ2-5; TRBD1 matches 11 bases. CDR1 is SGHRS, CDR2 YFSETQ, per germline. This CDR3 spans 14 amino acids. Trimming removed 4 bases from V and 1 base from J; junction bases left unmatched: 0. For the CDR3, the DNA is TGCGCCAGCAGCGGACAGGGGGCCCAAGAGACCCAGTACTTC. Its translation is CASSGQGAQETQYF.

The rearrangement uses TRBV24-1 and TRBJ1-2, with D tentatively TRBD1 (5 bases). Between the trimmed V and J ends, which lost 7 bases and 4 bases, there was a span of 9 bases. This CDR3 comprises 12 residues. From germline, CDR1 is KGHDR and CDR2 SFDVKD. CDR3 in DNA: TGTGCCACCAGCCCTGACAGCTATGGCTACACCTTC. Its protein is CATSPDSYGYTF.

CDR3 coding DNA: TGTGCCAGCAGTACCGGGACAGGGATGACAGATACGCAGTATTTT. It encodes CASSTGTGMTDTQYF. The chain has TRBV5-6 and TRBJ2-3; TRBD1 aligns across 9 bases. CDR1 is SGHDT, CDR2 YYEEEE, per germline. This CDR3 has 15 residues. J was trimmed by 3 bases and V by 5 bases; bases with no gene match: 7.

The rearrangement links TRBV2 to TRBJ1-5, with TRBD1 matching 8 bases. The germline V gene encodes CDR1 SNHLY and CDR2 FYNNEI. This CDR3 spans 17 amino acids. The V segment lost 6 bases and the J segment 3 bases; nucleotides outside the gene matches: 13. CDR3 DNA: TGTGCCAGCAGGGGGGACAGGTCGAAACGGATCAATCAGCCCCAGCATTTT. It is translated as CASRGDRSKRINQPQHF.

This CDR3 is CASTPRGYSYEQYF. CDR3 sequence (DNA): TGTGCCAGTACCCCCAGGGGCTACTCCTACGAGCAGTACTTC. The chain couples TRBV19 to TRBJ2-7, with a possible D match to TRBD1 (6 bases). Looked up from germline, CDR1 is LNHDA and CDR2 is SQIVND (reference sequence). V gave up 7 bases and J gave up 0 bases, with 13 bases separating them. This CDR3 contains 14 residues.

The V call is TRBV28, the J call TRBJ1-5; D not resolved. This CDR3 region has 13 residues. Between the trimmed V and J ends, which lost 8 bases and 4 bases, there was a span of 12 bases. Germline V gene sequence: CDR1 MDHEN, CDR2 SYDVKM. The DNA for the CDR3 is TGTGCCAGCTCGCGAGGCGAAAATCAGCCCCAGCATTTT. It encodes CASSRGENQPQHF.

V gene TRBV2 combines with J gene TRBJ1-2; 9 positions match TRBD1. The length of the CDR3 is 14 residues. V gave up 4 bases and J gave up 6 bases; unmatched junction bases: 6. CDR1 and CDR2 (germline): SNHLY, FYNNEI. The CDR3 sequence is CASSGRDRDHGYTF. CDR3 DNA sequence: TGTGCCAGCAGTGGGCGGGACAGGGACCATGGCTACACCTTC.

The V and J genes are TRBV5-8 and TRBJ2-5, with TRBD2 matching over 13 bases. This CDR3 has 16 residues. V lost 4 bases to trimming and J lost 7 bases; unmatched junction nucleotides: 10. Germline CDR1 and CDR2: SGHTS and YDEGEE. CDR3 loop: CASSPRLAGGVGTQYF. The CDR3 DNA is TGTGCCAGCAGCCCCAGACTAGCGGGAGGAGTAGGGACCCAGTACTTC.